This passage covers 22 T cell receptor beta chains from one sample sequenced in a study of blood T cell repertoires in COVID-19. Produced via immunoSEQ multiplex PCR; TCRdb's table is partial and in-frame only. This sample has roughly 120,000 clones, with over 75% found just once. What was sequenced was peripheral blood. Receptor source: a human donor with active COVID-19. The donor label of this sample is uncertain.

The chain combines TRBV4-1 with TRBJ2-7; TRBD1 agrees at 8 bases. The germline V gene encodes CDR1 MGHRA and CDR2 YSYEKL. The CDR3 covers 15 residues. V trimming: 5 bases; J trimming: 3 bases; junction bases outside the gene matches: 9. The CDR3 nucleotides read TGCGCCAGCAGCGACAAGACAGGGGCAAGCTACGAGCAGTACTTC. Amino acids: CASSDKTGASYEQYF.

The genes are TRBV25-1 and TRBJ1-4, with a tentative D call TRBD1 (5 bases). CDR3 length equals 14 residues. Trimming took 1 base from V and 8 from J, leaving 11 bases between them. The germline V gene encodes CDR1 MGHDK and CDR2 SYGVNS. The chain's CDR3 is CASSESRVGEKLFF. The CDR3 DNA is TGTGCCAGCAGTGAATCCAGGGTAGGAGAAAAACTGTTTTTT.

This sequence joins TRBV27 and TRBJ2-1, with 12 bases lining up with TRBD2. V was pared by 6 bases and J by 8 bases, with 8 bases of the junction left unmatched. The CDR3 consists of 15 residues. Germline lookup yields CDR1 MNHEY and CDR2 SMNVEV (reference sequence). The CDR3 nucleotides read TGTGCCAGCAGACTCGCTAGCGGGGGGGCCGATGAGCAGTTCTTC. This gives the protein CASRLASGGADEQFF.

The chain employs TRBV5-5 and TRBJ2-3; D may be TRBD1 (5 bases). The germline gives CDR1 SGHKS, CDR2 YYEKEE (reference sequence). The CDR3 sequence is 14 residues long. V was shortened by 4 bases and J by 2 bases, with 11 bases between the two germline ends. CDR3 nucleotides: TGTGCCAGCAGCCTAGGGGCTCACACAGATACGCAGTATTTT. Amino acid sequence: CASSLGAHTDTQYF.

The V call is TRBV5-8, the J call TRBJ1-2; D ambiguous. This CDR3 spans 18 amino acids. Germline loops: CDR1 SGHTS, CDR2 YDEGEE. Trimming removed 0 bases at V and 0 bases at J, with 18 bases between. CDR3 nucleotides: TGTGCCAGCAGCTTGGTGCCCGCTGAGCTGCCATCTAACTATGGCTACACCTTC. Encoded protein: CASSLVPAELPSNYGYTF.

This clone was seen a single time. The chain couples TRBV5-6 to TRBJ1-3; unclear D gene. CDR1 is SGHDT and CDR2 is YYEEEE in the germline V gene. The CDR3 has 16 residues. The V gene lost 2 bases and the J gene lost 0 bases, with 12 bases spanning the gap. In nucleotides, the CDR3 is TGTGCCAGCAGCTTTTTTGCCACTAACTCTGGAAACACCATATATTTT. It specifies CASSFFATNSGNTIYF.

V usage is TRBV30 and J usage is TRBJ2-1; 7 positions match TRBD2. V lost 2 bases, J lost 13 bases, and 5 bases stayed unmatched. The CDR3 runs 11 residues. Germline V CDR1 and CDR2: GTSNPN, SVGIG (reference sequence). The CDR3: CAWSLAGRQFF. In DNA, the CDR3 is TGTGCCTGGAGTTTAGCGGGTCGACAGTTCTTC.

This chain uses TRBV10-3 with TRBJ2-3; maybe TRBD1 (6 bases). Germline loops: CDR1 ENHRY, CDR2 SYGVKD. Between the trimmed V and J ends, which lost 4 bases and 0 bases, there was a span of 14 bases. The CDR3 extends over 16 amino acids. CDR3 residues: CAISAAGTSSTDTQYF. CDR3 coding DNA: TGTGCCATCAGTGCAGCCGGGACATCTAGCACAGATACGCAGTATTTT.

This clone was seen only once. The rearrangement joins TRBV13 to TRBJ2-5; D not certain. Germline assignment: CDR1 PRHDT and CDR2 FYEKMQ (reference sequence). V lost 0 bases and J lost 6, with 8 bases in between. CDR3 size: 13 residues. The CDR3 DNA follows: TGTGCCAGCAGCTTAGGTCCGCGTAAGACCCAGTACTTC. It codes for CASSLGPRKTQYF.

This chain connects TRBV9 to TRBJ2-4; 7 bases match TRBD1. The J segment lost 6 bases and the V segment lost 5 bases, leaving 5 bases of the junction unmatched. CDR1 and CDR2 from the germline V gene are SGDLS and YYNGEE. The CDR3 has 13 residues. The CDR3 here is CASSQGVGNIQYF. DNA of the CDR3: TGTGCCAGCAGTCAGGGGGTCGGAAACATTCAGTACTTC.

This CDR3 reads CASSYGTRTGGYTF. The CDR3 DNA is TGTGCCAGCAGCTATGGAACAAGGACAGGCGGCTACACCTTC. The V and J genes are TRBV7-9 and TRBJ1-2; TRBD1 aligns across 7 bases. Germline values: CDR1 SEHNR, CDR2 FQNEAQ (reference sequence). The CDR3 contains 14 residues. Trimming removed 4 bases from V and 8 bases from J; junction bases left unmatched: 10.

The chain carries TRBV5-1 and TRBJ1-2; 8 nucleotides match TRBD1. V gave up 4 bases and J gave up 9 bases; unmatched junction bases: 20. There are 17 residues in the CDR3. Germline loops: CDR1 SGHRS, CDR2 YFSETQ. DNA of the CDR3: TGCGCCAGCAGCCCTAAAACCGGGACCGGACAGGGCATTAGCTACACCTTC. Translating gives CASSPKTGTGQGISYTF. Looking up the rest from reference TRBV5-1 and TRBJ1-2 gives the full variable domain: KAGVTQTPRYLIKTRGQQVTLSCSPISGHRSVSWYQQTPGQGLQFLFEYFSETQRNKGNFPGRFSGRQFSNSRSEMNVSTLELGDSALYLCASSPKTGTGQGISYTFGSGTRLTVV.

This chain links TRBV5-4 with TRBJ2-3; a weak D match, TRBD2 (5 bases). V was shortened by 0 bases and J by 4 bases, with 12 bases between the two germline ends. Looked up from germline, CDR1 is SGHNT and CDR2 is YYREEE (reference sequence). The CDR3 runs to 15 residues. CDR3: CASSLALVGADTQYF. The CDR3 DNA is TGTGCCAGCAGCTTGGCTCTTGTGGGAGCAGATACGCAGTATTTT.

The chain couples TRBV1 to TRBJ2-2; no DNA check was done on the table's D call, TRBD2. TRBV1 is recorded as a pseudogene. The CDR3 has 13 amino acids. This CDR3 reads CTDPLPRSGELFF. CDR3 sequence (DNA): TGCACCGATCCCCTACCTCGGAGCGGGGAGCTGTTTTTT.

V gene TRBV5-1 combines with J gene TRBJ2-3, with 7 bases fitting TRBD1. Germline-derived CDR1 and CDR2 are SGHRS and YFSETQ. CDR3 size: 15 residues. Trimming cost V 3 bases and J 4 bases; bases outside gene matches: 8. CDR3 loop: CASSSTGYKADTQYF. CDR3 nucleotides: TGCGCCAGCAGCTCGACAGGGTACAAGGCAGATACGCAGTATTTT. The full variable domain, its missing parts supplied by reference TRBV5-1 and TRBJ2-3, is KAGVTQTPRYLIKTRGQQVTLSCSPISGHRSVSWYQQTPGQGLQFLFEYFSETQRNKGNFPGRFSGRQFSNSRSEMNVSTLELGDSALYLCASSSTGYKADTQYFGPGTRLTVL.

The chain couples TRBV6-6 to TRBJ2-1, with D unresolved. Germline V gene data show CDR1 as MNHNY and CDR2 as SVGAGI (reference sequence). This CDR3 region has 12 residues. Trimming left V 2 bases short and J 5 bases short, with 4 bases between. The CDR3 sequence is CASSYSNNEQFF. The CDR3 DNA follows: TGTGCCAGCAGTTACAGCAACAATGAGCAGTTCTTC.

The rearrangement uses TRBV27 and TRBJ2-1, with 8 bases aligning to TRBD2. The junction had 14 bases not matched to a gene; V was cut back by 8 bases and J by 5 bases. The CDR3 sequence is 16 residues long. Germline lookup yields CDR1 MNHEY and CDR2 SMNVEV (reference sequence). The CDR3 is CASFPTGLERHNEQFF. The CDR3 DNA reads TGTGCCAGCTTCCCCACGGGACTAGAGAGGCACAATGAGCAGTTCTTC.

The chain uses TRBV23-1 and TRBJ1-6, with D tentatively TRBD1 (5 bases). TRBV23-1 is flagged as an ORF with uncertain function. V was cut by 6 bases and J by 10 bases, with 19 bases left in between. This CDR3 is 15 amino acids long. CDR3 nucleotide sequence: TGCGCCAGCAGGCCCACGGGCAGGGAGGGATCACCCCTCCACTTT. It is translated as CASRPTGREGSPLHF.

The chain uses TRBV7-2 and TRBJ1-1, with D unclear. CDR3 length: 11 amino acids. Germline V CDR1 and CDR2: SGHTA, FQGNSA. With 1 base removed from V and 7 bases from J, the gap between germline ends came to 4 bases. The CDR3 sequence is CASSLGSEAFF. The CDR3 bases are TGTGCCAGCAGCTTAGGGAGTGAAGCTTTCTTT. Full variable domain (rest looked up from reference TRBV7-2 and TRBJ1-1): GAGVSQSPSNKVTEKGKDVELRCDPISGHTALYWYRQSLGQGLEFLIYFQGNSAPDKSGLPSDRFSAERTGGSVSTLTIQRTQQEDSAVYLCASSLGSEAFFGQGTRLTVV.

V gene TRBV27 combines with J gene TRBJ1-6, with TRBD1 matching 10 bases. Per the germline V gene, CDR1 is MNHEY and CDR2 is SMNVEV (reference sequence). The trim removed 5 bases at V and 3 bases at J, leaving 7 bases unmatched. This CDR3 has 17 residues. The DNA for the CDR3 is TGTGCCAGCAGTCCAGTGGACAGGGGGGACTATAATTCACCCCTCCACTTT. Translated: CASSPVDRGDYNSPLHF.

The V call is TRBV15, the J call TRBJ1-2, with a tentative D call TRBD1 (5 bases). This CDR3 has 14 amino acids. Trimming left V 0 bases short and J 8 bases short, with 13 bases between. Per the germline V gene, CDR1 is LNHNV and CDR2 is YYDKDF (reference sequence). CDR3 sequence reads: CATSRDYTQGGYTF. CDR3 sequence (DNA): TGTGCCACCAGCAGAGATTACACGCAGGGAGGCTACACCTTC.

About this clone itself: An end of the junction differs from the germline gene, which may be a read error. J is TRBJ1-1 and V is TRBV19; TRBD1 might be the D (5 bases). Germline V gene sequence: CDR1 LNHDA, CDR2 SQIVND (reference sequence). The CDR3 contains 15 residues. This chain's CDR3 is CASSSLPGLKTEAFF. DNA of the CDR3: TGTGCCAGTAGTTCTCTGCCGGGACTGAAGACTGAAGCTTTCTTT.